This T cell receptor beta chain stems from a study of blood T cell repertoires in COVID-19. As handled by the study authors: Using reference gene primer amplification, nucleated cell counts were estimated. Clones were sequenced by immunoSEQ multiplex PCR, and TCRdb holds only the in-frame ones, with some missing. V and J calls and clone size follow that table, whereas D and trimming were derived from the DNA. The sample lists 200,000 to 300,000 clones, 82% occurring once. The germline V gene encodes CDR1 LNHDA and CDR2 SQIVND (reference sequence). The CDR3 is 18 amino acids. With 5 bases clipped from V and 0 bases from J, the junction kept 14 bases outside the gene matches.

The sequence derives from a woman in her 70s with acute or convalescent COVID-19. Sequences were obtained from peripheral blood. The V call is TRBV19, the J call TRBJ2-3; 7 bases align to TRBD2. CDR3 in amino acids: CASSVGGTPEISTDTQYF. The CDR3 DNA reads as TGTGCCAGTAGTGTGGGGGGGACTCCCGAAATTAGCACAGATACGCAGTATTTT.